This T cell receptor beta chain derives from a study of blood T cell repertoires in COVID-19 (dated by TCRdb to about 2020). Background on the whole study: The collaborator samples originated in the United States, Italy and Spain and spanned the acute and convalescent phases of COVID-19. The prospective study material was composed of cDNA or gDNA derived from T cells, B-cell-depleted T cells, or PBMCs. Subjects who had been exposed to COVID-19, were actively infected with it, or had recovered from it provided the deeply sampled blood TCRbeta repertoires that made up the dataset. The repertoires were released in a freely available public database meant as a resource for research on the immune response to SARS-CoV-2. The samples were drawn from two sources: the first 160 participants of the ongoing ImmuneRACE study, and 1,254 subjects contributed by 6 global collaborators. A de-identified subject ID, COVID-19 status, age in years and sex were almost always included in the sample metadata. Where available, HLA class I and class II types were taken from metadata supplied by the sample provider and were not determined by assay-based typing. Points the paper makes about the study in general: The amount of clinical and demographic metadata varied by source and participant and was provided uncurated.

The germline V gene specifies SGHTS as CDR1 and YDEGEE as CDR2. From cysteine to phenylalanine, the CDR3 is 14 amino acids long. Only the CDR3 DNA stays, 42 bases, in frame from base 1. Trimming costs V 0 bases and J 3 bases, and their ends lie 10 bases apart. TCRbeta CDR3 regions were amplified from genomic DNA by means of the immunoSEQ Assay, a bias-controlled multiplex PCR. Per the authors' processing: Nucleated cell counts per sample were estimated from amplification of reference gene primers within the assay. Sequence reads were collapsed and filtered to measure the absolute abundance of every unique TCRbeta CDR3 rearrangement. For each sample, productive Simpson clonality was calculated by taking the square root of Simpson's diversity index across productive rearrangements. TCRdb limited this immuneACCESS table to in-frame rearrangements with V and J called. A share of clones is missing; checked studies link under half to unresolved V genes, and the rest is unexplained. That table furnishes V, J and clone size, whereas the DNA furnished D and trimming. The sample contains around 47,000 clones, about 80% of them found a single time. About 45% of the sample is in the top ten clones.

Whole blood was collected in K2EDTA tubes by collaborating institutions according to the institutions' own protocols. Collaborator samples were shipped for TCRbeta analysis as frozen whole blood, isolated PBMCs, or DNA extracted from either sample type. Turning to this clone: There is no known antigen for this receptor. No base quality values were provided; no much bigger clone lies one nucleotide off.

The receptor chain draws on TRBV5-8 and TRBJ2-7; a weak D assignment points to TRBD1 (5 bases agree). The specimen sequenced was peripheral blood. The receptor was derived from a human donor in a cohort sampled during active COVID-19. CDR3 sequence: CASSLVYDSYEQYF. The nucleotide sequence reads as follows: TGTGCCAGCAGCTTGGTCTATGACAGCTACGAGCAGTACTTC.